The sequence of this T cell receptor (beta chain) was determined in a study of blood T cell repertoires in COVID-19. Study-level background: Samples taken during acute and convalescent COVID-19 were collected in the United States, Italy and Spain.

Germline V gene lookup returns CDR1 LNHDA and CDR2 SQIVND (reference sequence). V trimming: 0 bases; J trimming: 7 bases; junction bases outside the gene matches: 6. The CDR3 has 16 amino acids. Method: immunoSEQ multiplex PCR; TCRdb's copy keeps in-frame clones and lacks some. The sample lists 200,000 or so clones; around 85% were seen once. The specimen sequenced was peripheral blood. V and J are TRBV19 and TRBJ1-5; 10 bases match TRBD1. The TCR was taken from a human donor in a cohort sampled during active COVID-19. CDR3 in DNA: TGTGCCAGTAGTATAGAGGCGGGACAGGGGAGGCAGCCCCAGCATTTT. This encodes CASSIEAGQGRQPQHF.